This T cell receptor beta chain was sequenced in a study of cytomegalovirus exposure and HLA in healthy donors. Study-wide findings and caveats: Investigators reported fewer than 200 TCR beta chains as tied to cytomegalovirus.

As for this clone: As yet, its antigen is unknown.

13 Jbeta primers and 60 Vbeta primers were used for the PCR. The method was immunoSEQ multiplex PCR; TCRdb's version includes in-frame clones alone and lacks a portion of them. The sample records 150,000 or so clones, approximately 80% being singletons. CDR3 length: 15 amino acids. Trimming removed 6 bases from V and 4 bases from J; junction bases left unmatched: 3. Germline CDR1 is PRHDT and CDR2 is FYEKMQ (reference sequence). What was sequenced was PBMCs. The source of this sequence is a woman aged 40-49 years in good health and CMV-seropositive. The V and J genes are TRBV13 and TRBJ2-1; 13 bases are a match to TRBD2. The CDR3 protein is CASRTSGGEYNEQFF. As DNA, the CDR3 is TGTGCCAGCAGAACTAGCGGGGGGGAGTACAATGAGCAGTTCTTC. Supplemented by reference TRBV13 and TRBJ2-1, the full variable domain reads AAGVIQSPRHLIKEKRETATLKCYPIPRHDTVYWYQQGPGQDPQFLISFYEKMQSDKGSIPDRFSAQQFSDYHSELNMSSLELGDSALYFCASRTSGGEYNEQFFGPGTRLTVL.